Listed below are T cell receptor beta chains from one sample, sequenced in a study of technical replicates of blood from a few donors. Assay: immunoSEQ multiplex PCR; the TCRdb copy retains only in-frame clones and omits some. This sample yields 84,000 or so clones, of which about 95% are seen a single time; roughly 0.25% belongs to the top ten. Sample: T cells isolated from PBMCs. The receptor source for this set is a human donor in good health. Both conserved end residues are part of each CDR3. The order of the fields is clone size, J gene, V gene, D gene, CDR3 DNA, CDR3 protein. A D gene is named only where the DNA matches it firmly. Part of the rows lack a size; the others show once, few, many or a class for expanded clones.

-,TRBJ2-4,TRBV28,-,TGTGCCAGCAGTATGGGAGGACTAAGCAAAAACATTCAGTACTTC,CASSMGGLSKNIQYF
-,TRBJ2-1,TRBV5-1,TRBD2,TGCGCCAGCAGCTCGACTAGCCCCTCCTACAATGAGCAGTTCTTC,CASSSTSPSYNEQFF
-,TRBJ1-6,TRBV4-1,-,TGCGCCAGCAGCCAAATCCAACCTTCCAGTTCACCCCTCCACTTT,CASSQIQPSSSPLHF
-,TRBJ1-5,TRBV5-1,-,TGCGCCAGCAGCTTGGCGGCAGGTAGCAATCAGCCCCAGCATTTT,CASSLAAGSNQPQHF
-,TRBJ2-1,TRBV9,-,TGTGCCAGCACCCAAATGGGTCTGGAGTCCAATGAGCAGTTCTTC,CASTQMGLESNEQFF
-,TRBJ1-6,TRBV5-1,-,TGCGCCAGCAGCGCGTCAGGCGTTAATTCACCCCTCCACTTT,CASSASGVNSPLHF
-,TRBJ2-6,TRBV2,-,TGTGCCACCCGACAGTTCCGCAGCTCTGGGGCCAACGTCCTGACTTTC,CATRQFRSSGANVLTF
-,TRBJ2-7,TRBV2,TRBD1,TGTGCCAGCAGTCCGACAGGGGGCGCGGGGGAGCAGTACTTC,CASSPTGGAGEQYF
-,TRBJ2-7,TRBV14,-,TGTGCCAGCAGCCCCGCGAGTGGAGAGTACGAGCAGTACTTC,CASSPASGEYEQYF
-,TRBJ2-7,TRBV6-6,TRBD2,TGTGCCAGCGGTAGAATAGCGGGAGGTACCGGTGAGCAGTACTTC,CASGRIAGGTGEQYF
-,TRBJ1-5,TRBV7-6,-,TGTGCCAGCAGCGAAGATGTCGGGGGACAGCCCCAGCATTTT,CASSEDVGGQPQHF
-,TRBJ2-1,TRBV25-1,TRBD2,TGTGCCAGCAGGGAAGCGGGGAGCTCCTACAATGAGCAGTTCTTC,CASREAGSSYNEQFF
-,TRBJ1-2,TRBV6-6,TRBD1,TGTGCCAGCGCTGGGGACAGGGGGCGTGATGGCTACACCTTC,CASAGDRGRDGYTF
-,TRBJ1-5,TRBV7-8,TRBD1,TGTGCCAGCAGCTTATTTCTCCGGGACAGTAATCAGCCCCAGCATTTT,CASSLFLRDSNQPQHF
-,TRBJ1-2,TRBV7-9,TRBD1,TGTGCCAGCAGCTCAACCGGGACAGCGTCTAACTATGGCTACACCTTC,CASSSTGTASNYGYTF
-,TRBJ2-1,TRBV27,-,TGTGCCAGCAGTTTATCGTTCTCCGGGGAGCAGTTCTTC,CASSLSFSGEQFF
-,TRBJ2-2,TRBV7-8,TRBD1,TGTGCCAGCAGACCACCACCCCGGGACAGGGGTCGGGGCACCGGGGAGCTGTTTTTT,CASRPPPRDRGRGTGELFF
-,TRBJ2-7,TRBV13,-,TGTGCCAGCAGCTTGGTTAGCGAGCAGTACTTC,CASSLVSEQYF
-,TRBJ2-1,TRBV6-1,-,TGTGCCAGTCTTTTGTTTCGTGAGCAGTTCTTC,CASLLFREQFF
once,TRBJ2-5,TRBV6-5,-,TGTGCCAGCAACCCCACGGGAGCTGGAAGCCAGACCCAGTACTTC,CASNPTGAGSQTQYF
-,TRBJ2-4,TRBV6-5,-,TGTGCCAGCAGAACCGTGGACAGAAACATTCAGTACTTC,CASRTVDRNIQYF
-,TRBJ1-3,TRBV6-6,-,TGTGCCTCACGCTCCGGGGTAAACTCTGGAAACACCATATATTTT,CASRSGVNSGNTIYF
-,TRBJ2-5,TRBV11-2,-,TGTGCCAGCAGCTTAATTAAGGGAGAAGGGACCCAGTACTTC,CASSLIKGEGTQYF
-,TRBJ1-5,TRBV28,-,TGTGCCAGCAGAAGGGACATTATTAGCAATCAGCCCCAGCATTTT,CASRRDIISNQPQHF
-,TRBJ1-2,TRBV19,-,TGTGCCAGTAGTATAGGCGGGGGGCGGATGATTTTCTATGGCTACACCTTC,CASSIGGGRMIFYGYTF
-,TRBJ2-2,TRBV6-5,TRBD1,TGTGCCAGCAGTTTCGGACAGGCGAACACCGGGGAGCTGTTTTTT,CASSFGQANTGELFF
-,TRBJ2-1,TRBV28,-,TGTGCCAGCACCTCTGCCTACAATGAGCAGTTCTTC,CASTSAYNEQFF
-,TRBJ2-7,TRBV6-6,-,TGTGCCAGCAGTTACTCTACAGGCCGATCCTACGAGCAGTACTTC,CASSYSTGRSYEQYF
-,TRBJ2-5,TRBV7-3,-,TGTGCCAGCAGCGGGGGGTCGGGAGAGACCCAGTACTTC,CASSGGSGETQYF
-,TRBJ1-3,TRBV6-1,-,TGTGCCAGCAGTGAACTTGCAGGCTCTGGAAACACCATATATTTT,CASSELAGSGNTIYF
-,TRBJ2-5,TRBV29-1,-,TGCAGCGTTGTTACAGGGATCCAAGAGACCCAGTACTTC,CSVVTGIQETQYF